The 24 T cell receptor beta chains below all came from one sample that was sequenced in a study of cytomegalovirus exposure and HLA in healthy donors. The PCR ran on 60 Vbeta and 13 Jbeta primers. The repertoire was sequenced with immunoSEQ multiplex PCR; TCRdb's copy has only in-frame clones and lacks some. Of tens of thousands of clones in the sample, 66% are singletons; the top ten hold roughly 18%. What was sequenced was PBMCs. The receptors were gathered from a man aged 45 to 65 in good health and CMV-seropositive.

This clone occurred a few times. For the CDR3, the DNA is TGCGCCAGCAGAGGGCGGGGGGGCGAAGCCACCACAGATACGCAGTATTTT. It translates to CASRGRGGEATTDTQYF. The chain couples TRBV5-1 to TRBJ2-3, with 9 bases fitting TRBD2. Germline V lookup: CDR1 SGHRS, CDR2 YFSETQ. Trimming cost V 5 bases and J 2 bases; bases outside gene matches: 12. The CDR3 is 17 residues long.

The chain uses TRBV28 and TRBJ1-6; D is uncertain. The CDR3 is 15 residues long. The germline CDR1 and CDR2 sequences are MDHEN and SYDVKM. Trimming removed 7 bases from V and 1 base from J, with 11 bases in between. The CDR3 is CASILGSSYNSPLHF. The CDR3 DNA reads TGTGCCAGCATACTCGGGAGTTCCTATAATTCACCCCTCCACTTT.

The chain recombines TRBV9 with TRBJ2-7, with a possible D match to TRBD1 (6 bases). The germline V and J ends were trimmed by 3 bases and 0 bases, with 13 bases remaining between them. This CDR3 comprises 15 residues. The germline CDR1 and CDR2 sequences are SGDLS and YYNGEE. The CDR3 is CASSARDTDSYEQYF. Written as DNA, the CDR3 is TGTGCCAGCAGCGCCCGGGACACCGACTCCTACGAGCAGTACTTC.

The V call is TRBV4-1, the J call TRBJ1-5, with a weak D call TRBD1 (6 bases). V was pared by 7 bases and J by 1 base, with 17 bases between. Germline assignment: CDR1 MGHRA and CDR2 YSYEKL. This CDR3 is 16 amino acids long. The CDR3 reads CASTQGQEASNQPQHF. The CDR3 DNA sequence: TGCGCCAGCACTCAGGGGCAGGAGGCCAGCAATCAGCCCCAGCATTTT.

The V and J genes are TRBV5-1 and TRBJ2-1; D uncertain. There are 14 residues in the CDR3. Germline V CDR1 and CDR2: SGHRS, YFSETQ. V lost 4 bases to trimming and J lost 10 bases, with 18 bases between them. CDR3 sequence: CASSLQTQSIEQFF. CDR3 in DNA: TGCGCCAGCAGCCTCCAGACACAATCGATAGAGCAGTTCTTC.

The rearrangement uses TRBV9 and TRBJ1-6, with 8 bases matching TRBD1. Germline CDR1 is SGDLS and CDR2 is YYNGEE. V trimming: 3 bases; J trimming: 6 bases; junction bases outside the gene matches: 5. CDR3 length equals 15 residues. The CDR3 sequence is CASSAGQGGNSPLHF. The CDR3 coding sequence is TGTGCCAGCAGCGCCGGACAGGGAGGTAATTCACCCCTCCACTTT.

The gene calls are TRBV7-2 and TRBJ2-1; D remains ambiguous. The CDR3 consists of 15 residues. V gave up 0 bases and J gave up 6 bases, with 12 bases separating them. Looked up from germline, CDR1 is SGHTA and CDR2 is FQGNSA. The CDR3 nucleotides are TGTGCCAGCAGCTTAGCGTCGGGTACCATCAATGAGCAGTTCTTC. Translating it yields CASSLASGTINEQFF.

This clone was seen only a few times. The rearrangement joins TRBV2 to TRBJ1-2, with D perhaps TRBD1 (5 bases). The CDR3 is 16 amino acids. V gave up 4 bases and J gave up 3 bases, with 18 bases separating them. Germline loops: CDR1 SNHLY, CDR2 FYNNEI. In DNA, the CDR3 is TGTGCCAGCAGTGGGCAGGGTCTTTCTATTGACTATGGCTACACCTTC. This translates into CASSGQGLSIDYGYTF. The full variable domain, in which reference TRBV2 and TRBJ1-2 provide the parts outside the CDR3, is EPEVTQTPSHQVTQMGQEVILRCVPISNHLYFYWYRQILGQKVEFLVSFYNNEISEKSEIFDDQFSVERPDGSNFTLKIRSTKLEDSAMYFCASSGQGLSIDYGYTFGSGTRLTVV.

The V call is TRBV7-6, the J call TRBJ2-5; D possibly corresponds to TRBD1 (5 bases). V lost 3 bases and J 2 bases, leaving 13 bases between the germline ends. The CDR3 consists of 15 residues. Germline V lookup: CDR1 SGHVS, CDR2 FNYEAQ. In DNA form, the CDR3 reads TGTGCCAGCAGCTTCGATGGGCGGACACAAGAGACCCAGTACTTC. It translates to CASSFDGRTQETQYF.

The chain is built from TRBV18 and TRBJ1-4; D not resolved. Germline V CDR1 and CDR2: KGHSH, LQKENI. V lost 3 bases, J lost 0 bases, and 14 bases lay in between. CDR3 length: 17 amino acids. CDR3 nucleotide sequence: TGTGCCAGCTCACCGCGTTTAACCGCCGCAACTAATGAAAAACTGTTTTTT. As protein: CASSPRLTAATNEKLFF.

The chain has TRBV10-3 and TRBJ2-3; TRBD1 is a possible D gene (6 bases). Germline V lookup: CDR1 ENHRY, CDR2 SYGVKD. Trimming left V 3 bases short and J 1 base short, with 8 bases between. This CDR3 is 14 amino acids long. CDR3 in amino acids: CAISDGGGTDTQYF. CDR3 bases: TGTGCCATCAGTGATGGGGGCGGCACAGATACGCAGTATTTT.

The chain is built from TRBV29-1 and TRBJ2-3; D possibly corresponds to TRBD1 (6 bases). CDR3 length: 16 amino acids. The germline gives CDR1 SQVTM, CDR2 ANQGSEA. V lost 4 bases to trimming and J lost 3 bases, with 20 bases between them. CDR3 sequence (DNA): TGCAGCGTTGGTATCAGGGGCAGGCAGTGGACAGATACGCAGTATTTT. The encoded protein is CSVGIRGRQWTDTQYF.

V usage is TRBV2 and J usage is TRBJ1-1; 10 bases align to TRBD1. The CDR3 spans 15 residues. Germline CDR1 SNHLY, CDR2 FYNNEI. The V segment lost 6 bases and the J segment 4 bases; nucleotides outside the gene matches: 8. The CDR3 nucleotides are TGTGCCAGCAGCCCGGGACAGGGGATTCTCACTGAAGCTTTCTTT. It encodes CASSPGQGILTEAFF.

The gene calls are TRBV5-6 and TRBJ1-2; D is unresolved. Germline values: CDR1 SGHDT, CDR2 YYEEEE. The CDR3 runs 16 residues. The V end was cut by 4 bases, the J end by 7 bases, with 23 bases between. CDR3 nucleotides: TGTGCCAGCAGCCCGCCGCGCGGCAGAGTCCGGAGTGGCTACACCTTC. It yields the protein CASSPPRGRVRSGYTF.

This clone turned up a few times. The chain recombines TRBV5-6 with TRBJ1-6; no clear D. V lost 1 base to trimming and J lost 11 bases, with 10 bases between them. Germline loops: CDR1 SGHDT, CDR2 YYEEEE. The CDR3 has 13 residues. Written as DNA, the CDR3 is TGTGCCAGCAGCTTGTGGGAGGGTGCACCCCTCCACTTT. Translation gives CASSLWEGAPLHF.

This clone was seen only a few times. The chain couples TRBV19 to TRBJ1-4; D gene uncertain. Germline V gene sequence: CDR1 LNHDA, CDR2 SQIVND (reference sequence). The V end lost 3 bases, the J end lost 0 bases, and 8 bases lay between the germline ends. CDR3 length: 15 amino acids. CDR3 DNA sequence: TGTGCCAGTAGTATTCAATCGGCAACTAATGAAAAACTGTTTTTT. This translates into CASSIQSATNEKLFF.

As regards this clone: The junction differs from germline at one of its ends, possibly a read error. The V call is TRBV30, the J call TRBJ2-5, with 7 bases fitting TRBD1. The CDR3 consists of 11 residues. The germline V gene encodes CDR1 GTSNPN and CDR2 SVGIG (reference sequence). The CDR3 region is CAWSESRGTHF. The CDR3 nucleotides are TGTGCCTGGAGTGAAAGCAGGGGGACCCACTTC.

This chain links TRBV18 with TRBJ2-3, with 8 nucleotides matching TRBD1. V gave up 0 bases and J gave up 11 bases; unmatched junction bases: 13. This CDR3 is 16 amino acids long. CDR1 KGHSH and CDR2 LQKENI come from the germline V gene. CDR3 nucleotide sequence: TGTGCCAGCTCACCACCTGGACTTCGAGGCAGGGGGCTGCAGTATTTT. Translating gives CASSPPGLRGRGLQYF.

This rearrangement joins TRBV29-1 to TRBJ2-4; possibly TRBD2 for D (5 bases). V lost 4 bases to trimming and J lost 6 bases, with 13 bases between them. The CDR3 runs 13 residues. Germline CDR1 reads SQVTM; CDR2 reads ANQGSEA. This CDR3 is CSVGASSANIQYF. CDR3 DNA: TGCAGCGTTGGGGCTAGCTCGGCAAACATTCAGTACTTC. The variable domain in full, with the rest retrieved from reference TRBV29-1 and TRBJ2-4, is SAVISQKPSRDICQRGTSLTIQCQVDSQVTMMFWYRQQPGQSLTLIATANQGSEATYESGFVIDKFPISRPNLTFSTLTVSNMSPEDSSIYLCSVGASSANIQYFGAGTRLSVL.

This chain joins TRBV5-4 and TRBJ2-5; 10 bases fit TRBD2. The V and J ends lost 5 bases and 3 bases, in that order; junction bases with no gene match: 4. Germline CDR1 reads SGHNT; CDR2 reads YYREEE (reference sequence). This CDR3 spans 14 amino acids. The CDR3 loop is CASRSGTSEETQYF. The CDR3 region has the DNA TGTGCCAGCAGATCCGGGACTAGCGAAGAGACCCAGTACTTC.

The rearrangement uses TRBV9 and TRBJ2-6, with 7 positions matching TRBD1. There are 18 residues in the CDR3. Germline CDR1 is SGDLS and CDR2 is YYNGEE. The V gene end was trimmed by 3 bases and the J gene end by 1 base; junction bases not matched to a gene: 10. The CDR3 region has the DNA TGTGCCAGCAGCGGGTACAGGGGCAAGGTATCTGGGGCCAACGTCCTGACTTTC. As protein: CASSGYRGKVSGANVLTF.

The rearrangement links TRBV5-1 to TRBJ1-1, with D perhaps matching TRBD1 (5 bases). This CDR3 contains 14 residues. From germline, CDR1 is SGHRS and CDR2 YFSETQ. V was trimmed by 4 bases and J by 3 bases, leaving 13 bases between them. The CDR3 spells CASSPDGGDTEAFF. CDR3 in DNA: TGCGCCAGCAGCCCCGATGGGGGGGACACTGAAGCTTTCTTT.

The chain links TRBV28 to TRBJ1-1, with 7 bases fitting TRBD1. Germline CDR1 is MDHEN and CDR2 is SYDVKM. V lost 5 bases to trimming and J lost 0 bases; unmatched junction nucleotides: 6. There are 15 residues in the CDR3. Written as DNA, the CDR3 is TGTGCCAGCAGTCTGTACAGGGGCCTGAACACTGAAGCTTTCTTT. Amino acids: CASSLYRGLNTEAFF. The full variable domain, in which reference TRBV28 and TRBJ1-1 provide the parts outside the CDR3, is DVKVTQSSRYLVKRTGEKVFLECVQDMDHENMFWYRQDPGLGLRLIYFSYDVKMKEKGDIPEGYSVSREKKERFSLILESASTNQTSMYLCASSLYRGLNTEAFFGQGTRLTVV.

The chain combines TRBV5-1 with TRBJ1-1, with D uncertain. The CDR3 is 13 amino acids. Germline V lookup: CDR1 SGHRS, CDR2 YFSETQ. Trimming pared 0 bases from V and 8 bases from J, leaving 11 bases between. The CDR3 bases are TGCGCCAGCAGCTTGGAGGTGGAGACGGAAGCTTTCTTT. Residues: CASSLEVETEAFF.